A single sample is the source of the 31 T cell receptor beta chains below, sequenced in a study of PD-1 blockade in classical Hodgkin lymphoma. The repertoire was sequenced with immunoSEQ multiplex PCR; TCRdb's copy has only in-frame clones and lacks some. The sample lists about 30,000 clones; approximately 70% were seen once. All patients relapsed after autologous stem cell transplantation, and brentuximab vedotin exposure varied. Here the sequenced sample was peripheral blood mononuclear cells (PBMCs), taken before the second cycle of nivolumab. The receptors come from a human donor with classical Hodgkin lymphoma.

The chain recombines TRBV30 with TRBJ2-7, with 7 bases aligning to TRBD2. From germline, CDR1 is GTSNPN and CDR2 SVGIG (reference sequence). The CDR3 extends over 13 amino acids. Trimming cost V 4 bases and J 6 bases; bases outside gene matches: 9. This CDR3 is CAWNWGGPSEQYF. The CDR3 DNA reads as TGTGCCTGGAACTGGGGGGGTCCCTCCGAGCAGTACTTC.

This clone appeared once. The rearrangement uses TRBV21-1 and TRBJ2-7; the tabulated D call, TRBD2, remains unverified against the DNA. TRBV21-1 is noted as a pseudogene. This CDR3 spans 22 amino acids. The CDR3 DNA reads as TGTGCCAGCAGCAAAGGGGAACCTTCGGGACTAGCGGGGGGGCCATGTCCCTACGAGCAGTACTTC. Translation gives CASSKGEPSGLAGGPCPYEQYF.

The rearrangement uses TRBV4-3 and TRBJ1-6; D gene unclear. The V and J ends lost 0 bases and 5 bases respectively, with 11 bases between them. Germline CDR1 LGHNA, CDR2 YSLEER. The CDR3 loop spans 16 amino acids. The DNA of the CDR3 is TGCGCCAGCAGCCAAGATAAGCGTAATAATAATTCACCCCTCCACTTT. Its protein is CASSQDKRNNNSPLHF.

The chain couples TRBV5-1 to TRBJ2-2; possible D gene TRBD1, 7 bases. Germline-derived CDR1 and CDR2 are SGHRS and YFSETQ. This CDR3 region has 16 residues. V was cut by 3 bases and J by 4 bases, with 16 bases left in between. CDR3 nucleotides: TGCGCCAGCAGCTCTGGAGGGACAGAAAGCACCGGGGAGCTGTTTTTT. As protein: CASSSGGTESTGELFF. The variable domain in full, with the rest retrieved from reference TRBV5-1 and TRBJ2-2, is KAGVTQTPRYLIKTRGQQVTLSCSPISGHRSVSWYQQTPGQGLQFLFEYFSETQRNKGNFPGRFSGRQFSNSRSEMNVSTLELGDSALYLCASSSGGTESTGELFFGEGSRLTVL.

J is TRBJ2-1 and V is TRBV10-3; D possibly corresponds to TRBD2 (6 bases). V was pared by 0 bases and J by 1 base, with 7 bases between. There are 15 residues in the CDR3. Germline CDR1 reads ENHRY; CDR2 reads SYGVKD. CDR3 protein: CAISESGRSYNEQFF. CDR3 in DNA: TGTGCCATCAGTGAGTCGGGGAGGTCCTACAATGAGCAGTTCTTC.

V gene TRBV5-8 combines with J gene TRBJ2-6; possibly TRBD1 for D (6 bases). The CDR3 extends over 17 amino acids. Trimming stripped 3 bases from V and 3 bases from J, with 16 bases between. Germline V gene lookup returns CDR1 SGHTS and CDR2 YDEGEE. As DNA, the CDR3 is TGTGCCAGCAGCTCGGGACACCGACTGGTTGGGGCCAACGTCCTGACTTTC. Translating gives CASSSGHRLVGANVLTF.

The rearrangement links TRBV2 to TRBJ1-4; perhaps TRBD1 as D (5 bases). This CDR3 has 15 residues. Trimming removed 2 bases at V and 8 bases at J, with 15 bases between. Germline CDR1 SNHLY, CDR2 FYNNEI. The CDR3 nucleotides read TGTGCCAGCAGTGAATGGACACCCCGCGAGGAAAAACTGTTTTTT. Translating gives CASSEWTPREEKLFF.

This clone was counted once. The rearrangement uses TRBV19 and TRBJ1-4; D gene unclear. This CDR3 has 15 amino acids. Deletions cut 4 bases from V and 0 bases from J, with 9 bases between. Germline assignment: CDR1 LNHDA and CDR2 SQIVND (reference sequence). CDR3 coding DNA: TGTGCCAGTAGTACCCTCCCTGCAACTAATGAAAAACTGTTTTTT. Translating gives CASSTLPATNEKLFF.

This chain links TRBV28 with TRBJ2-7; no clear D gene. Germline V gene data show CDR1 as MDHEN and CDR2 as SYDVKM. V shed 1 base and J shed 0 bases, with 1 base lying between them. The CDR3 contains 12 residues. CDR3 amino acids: CASSLSSYEQYF. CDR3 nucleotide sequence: TGTGCCAGCAGTTTATCCTCCTACGAGCAGTACTTC.

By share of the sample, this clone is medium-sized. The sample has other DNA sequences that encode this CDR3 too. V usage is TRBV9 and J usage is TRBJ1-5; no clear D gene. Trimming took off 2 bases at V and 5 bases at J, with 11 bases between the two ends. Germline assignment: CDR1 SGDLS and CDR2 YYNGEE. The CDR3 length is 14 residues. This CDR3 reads CASSVTDGDQPQHF. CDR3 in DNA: TGTGCCAGCAGCGTGACGGACGGGGATCAGCCCCAGCATTTT.

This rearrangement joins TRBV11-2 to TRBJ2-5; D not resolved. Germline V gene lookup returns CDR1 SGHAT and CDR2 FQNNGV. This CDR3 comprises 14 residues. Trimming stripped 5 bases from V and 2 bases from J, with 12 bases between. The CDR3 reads CASSRIGYQETQYF. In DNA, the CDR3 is TGTGCCAGCAGCCGCATCGGCTATCAAGAGACCCAGTACTTC. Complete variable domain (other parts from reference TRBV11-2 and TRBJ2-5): EAGVAQSPRYKIIEKRQSVAFWCNPISGHATLYWYQQILGQGPKLLIQFQNNGVVDDSQLPKDRFSAERLKGVDSTLKIQPAKLEDSAVYLCASSRIGYQETQYFGPGTRLLVL.

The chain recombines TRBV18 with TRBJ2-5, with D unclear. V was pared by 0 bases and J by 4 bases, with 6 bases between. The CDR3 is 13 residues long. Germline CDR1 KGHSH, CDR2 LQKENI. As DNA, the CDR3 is TGTGCCAGCTCACCACCGGGCCCAGAGACCCAGTACTTC. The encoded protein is CASSPPGPETQYF. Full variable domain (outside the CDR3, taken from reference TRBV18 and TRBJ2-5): NAGVMQNPRHLVRRRGQEARLRCSPMKGHSHVYWYRQLPEEGLKFMVYLQKENIIDESGMPKERFSAEFPKEGPSILRIQQVVRGDSAAYFCASSPPGPETQYFGPGTRLLVL.

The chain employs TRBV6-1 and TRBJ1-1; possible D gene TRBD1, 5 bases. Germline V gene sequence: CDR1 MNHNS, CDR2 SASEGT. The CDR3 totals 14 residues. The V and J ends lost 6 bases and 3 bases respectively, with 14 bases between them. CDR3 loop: CASRWTSTDTEAFF. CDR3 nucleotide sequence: TGTGCCAGCAGGTGGACAAGCACGGACACTGAAGCTTTCTTT.

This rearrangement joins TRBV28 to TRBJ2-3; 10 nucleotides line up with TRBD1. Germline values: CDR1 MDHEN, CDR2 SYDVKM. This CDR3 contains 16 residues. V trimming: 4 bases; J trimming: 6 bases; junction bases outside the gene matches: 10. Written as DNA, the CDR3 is TGTGCCAGCAGTTCGACAGGGGGCTCGTTGTTCGATACGCAGTATTTT. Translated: CASSSTGGSLFDTQYF.

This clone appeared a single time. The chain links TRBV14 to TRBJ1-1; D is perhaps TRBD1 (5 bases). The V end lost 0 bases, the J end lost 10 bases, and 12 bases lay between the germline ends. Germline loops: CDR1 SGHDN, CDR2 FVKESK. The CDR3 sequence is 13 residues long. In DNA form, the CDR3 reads TGTGCCAGCAGCCAAGAGGTTTGGGGACTAGCTTTCTTT. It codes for CASSQEVWGLAFF.

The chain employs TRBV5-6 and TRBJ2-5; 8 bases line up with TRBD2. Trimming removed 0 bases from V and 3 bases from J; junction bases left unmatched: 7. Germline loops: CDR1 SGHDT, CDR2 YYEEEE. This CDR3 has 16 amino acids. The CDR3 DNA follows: TGTGCCAGCAGCTTGGGGGTGATACTAGCGGAAGAGACCCAGTACTTC. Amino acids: CASSLGVILAEETQYF.

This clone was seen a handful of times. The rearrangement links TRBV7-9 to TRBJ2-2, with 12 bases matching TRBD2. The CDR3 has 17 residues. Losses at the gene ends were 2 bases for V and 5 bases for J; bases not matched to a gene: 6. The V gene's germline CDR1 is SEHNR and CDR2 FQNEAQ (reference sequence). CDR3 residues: CASSLSRLAGETGELFF. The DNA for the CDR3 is TGTGCCAGCAGCTTATCCCGACTAGCGGGGGAAACCGGGGAGCTGTTTTTT.

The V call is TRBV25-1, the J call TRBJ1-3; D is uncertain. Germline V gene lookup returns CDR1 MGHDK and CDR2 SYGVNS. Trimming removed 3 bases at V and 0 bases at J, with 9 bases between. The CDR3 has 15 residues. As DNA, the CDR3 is TGTGCCAGCAGTGAGGGAATGGTCTCTGGAAACACCATATATTTT. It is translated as CASSEGMVSGNTIYF.

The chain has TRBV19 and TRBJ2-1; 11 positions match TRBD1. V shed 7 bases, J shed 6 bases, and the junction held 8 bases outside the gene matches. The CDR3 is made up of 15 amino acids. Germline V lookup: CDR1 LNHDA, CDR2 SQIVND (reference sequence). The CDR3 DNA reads TGTGCCAGTACTTCTGGAGGGACAGGGGGCAATGAGCAGTTCTTC. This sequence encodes CASTSGGTGGNEQFF. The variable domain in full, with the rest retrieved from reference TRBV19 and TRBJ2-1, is DGGITQSPKYLFRKEGQNVTLSCEQNLNHDAMYWYRQDPGQGLRLIYYSQIVNDFQKGDIAEGYSVSREKKESFPLTVTSAQKNPTAFYLCASTSGGTGGNEQFFGPGTRLTVL.

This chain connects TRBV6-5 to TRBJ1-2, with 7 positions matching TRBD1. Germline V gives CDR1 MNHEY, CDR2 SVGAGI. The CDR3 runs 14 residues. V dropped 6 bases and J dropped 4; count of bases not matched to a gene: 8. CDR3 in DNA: TGTGCCAGCAGGCAACTGACAGGGACCTATGGCTACACCTTC. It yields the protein CASRQLTGTYGYTF.

CDR3 amino acids: CASSVATSGGPSYNEQFF. CDR3 bases: TGTGCCAGCAGCGTGGCAACTAGCGGGGGTCCCTCCTACAATGAGCAGTTCTTC. The V and J genes are TRBV5-8 and TRBJ2-1, with TRBD2 matching over 11 bases. V shed 4 bases and J 0 bases; nucleotides not matched to a gene: 9. Germline assignment: CDR1 SGHTS and CDR2 YDEGEE. The CDR3 sequence is 18 residues long.

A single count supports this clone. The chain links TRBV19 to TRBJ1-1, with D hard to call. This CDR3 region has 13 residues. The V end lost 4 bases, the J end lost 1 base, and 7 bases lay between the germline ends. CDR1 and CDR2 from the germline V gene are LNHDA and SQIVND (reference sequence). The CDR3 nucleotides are TGTGCCAGTAGTAAGGCGACGAACACTGAAGCTTTCTTT. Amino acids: CASSKATNTEAFF. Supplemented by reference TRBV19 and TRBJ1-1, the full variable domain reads DGGITQSPKYLFRKEGQNVTLSCEQNLNHDAMYWYRQDPGQGLRLIYYSQIVNDFQKGDIAEGYSVSREKKESFPLTVTSAQKNPTAFYLCASSKATNTEAFFGQGTRLTVV.

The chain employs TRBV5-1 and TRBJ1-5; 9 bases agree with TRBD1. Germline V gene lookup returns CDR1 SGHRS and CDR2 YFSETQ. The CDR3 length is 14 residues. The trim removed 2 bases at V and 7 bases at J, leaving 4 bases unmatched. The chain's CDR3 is CASSLGDRAQPQHF. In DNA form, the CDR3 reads TGCGCCAGCAGCTTAGGGGACAGGGCCCAGCCCCAGCATTTT.

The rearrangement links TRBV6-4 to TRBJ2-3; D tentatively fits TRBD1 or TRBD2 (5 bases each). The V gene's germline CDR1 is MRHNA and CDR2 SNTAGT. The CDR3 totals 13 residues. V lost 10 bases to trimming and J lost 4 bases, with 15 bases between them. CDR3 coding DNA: TGTGCCATTTTGGGACGGTTTCCAGATACGCAGTATTTT. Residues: CAILGRFPDTQYF.

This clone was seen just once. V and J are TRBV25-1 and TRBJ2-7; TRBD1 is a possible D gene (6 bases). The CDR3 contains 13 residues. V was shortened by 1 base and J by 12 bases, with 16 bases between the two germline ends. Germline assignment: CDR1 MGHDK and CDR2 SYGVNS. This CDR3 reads CASSESRQGTRYF. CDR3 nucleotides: TGTGCCAGCAGTGAATCAAGGCAGGGGACGCGGTACTTC.

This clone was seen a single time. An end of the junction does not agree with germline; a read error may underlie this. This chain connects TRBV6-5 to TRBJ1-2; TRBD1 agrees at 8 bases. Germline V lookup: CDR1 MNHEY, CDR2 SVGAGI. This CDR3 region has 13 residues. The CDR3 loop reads CASTYDRGEGYTF. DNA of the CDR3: TGTGCCAGCACTTACGACAGGGGAGAAGGCTACACCTTC.

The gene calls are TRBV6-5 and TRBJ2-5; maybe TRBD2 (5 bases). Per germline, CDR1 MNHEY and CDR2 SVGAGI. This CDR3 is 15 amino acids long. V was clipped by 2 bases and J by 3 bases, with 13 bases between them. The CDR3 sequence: CASSYLADGKETQYF. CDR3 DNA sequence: TGTGCCAGCAGTTACCTAGCAGACGGAAAAGAGACCCAGTACTTC.

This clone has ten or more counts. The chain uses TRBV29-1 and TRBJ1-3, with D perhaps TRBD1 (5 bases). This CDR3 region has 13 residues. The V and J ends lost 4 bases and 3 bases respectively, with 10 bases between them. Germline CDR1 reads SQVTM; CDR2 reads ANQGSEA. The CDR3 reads CSVVTGSGNTIYF. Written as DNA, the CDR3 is TGCAGCGTTGTCACAGGTAGTGGAAACACCATATATTTT.

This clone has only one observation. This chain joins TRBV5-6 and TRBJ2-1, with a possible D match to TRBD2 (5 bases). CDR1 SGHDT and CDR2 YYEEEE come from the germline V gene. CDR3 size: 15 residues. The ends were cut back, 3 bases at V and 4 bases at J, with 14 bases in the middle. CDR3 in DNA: TGTGCCAGCAGCTCCACGGCTGGCGGGTACAATGAGCAGTTCTTC. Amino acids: CASSSTAGGYNEQFF.

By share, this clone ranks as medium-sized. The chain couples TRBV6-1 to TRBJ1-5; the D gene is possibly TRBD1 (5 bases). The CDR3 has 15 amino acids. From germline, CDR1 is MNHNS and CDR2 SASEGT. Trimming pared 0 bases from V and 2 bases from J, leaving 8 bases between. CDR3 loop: CASSEAGRGNQPQHF. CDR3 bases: TGTGCCAGCAGTGAAGCGGGACGTGGCAATCAGCCCCAGCATTTT.

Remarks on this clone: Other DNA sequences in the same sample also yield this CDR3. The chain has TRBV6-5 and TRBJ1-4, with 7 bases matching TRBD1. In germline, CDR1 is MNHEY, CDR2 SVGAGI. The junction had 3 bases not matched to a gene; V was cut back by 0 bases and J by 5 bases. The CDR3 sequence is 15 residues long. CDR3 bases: TGTGCCAGCAGTTACTCGGGACAGCTCAATGAAAAACTGTTTTTT. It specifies CASSYSGQLNEKLFF.